The T cell receptor (beta chain) under discussion was sequenced for a study of blood T cell repertoires in COVID-19. Study at large: Sources were T cells, B-cell-depleted T cells, or PBMCs; the material itself was cDNA or gDNA.

Measured with immunoSEQ multiplex PCR; TCRdb has only the in-frame clones, and not every one. The sample comprises more than 95,000 clones, about 90% of which are singletons, and around 2% rests with the top ten. Germline V lookup: CDR1 MDHEN, CDR2 SYDVKM. The CDR3 contains 14 residues. Trimming left V 3 bases short and J 5 bases short, with 14 bases between. The V call is TRBV28, the J call TRBJ2-7, with D tentatively TRBD2 (6 bases). Sequenced: peripheral blood. The clonotype was recovered from a man aged 45 to 65 with COVID-19, enrolled during active disease. The CDR3 here is CASSFGGRTHEQYF. The CDR3 DNA is TGTGCCAGCAGTTTTGGGGGGAGAACCCACGAGCAGTACTTC. Full variable domain (rest looked up from reference TRBV28 and TRBJ2-7): DVKVTQSSRYLVKRTGEKVFLECVQDMDHENMFWYRQDPGLGLRLIYFSYDVKMKEKGDIPEGYSVSREKKERFSLILESASTNQTSMYLCASSFGGRTHEQYFGPGTRLTVT.